Below are 9 T cell receptor beta chains sequenced from a single sample in a study of technical replicates of blood from a handful of donors (dated by TCRdb to 2015 to 2018). The library was generated by the immunoSEQ multiplex PCR assay. Held by TCRdb, this immuneACCESS table contains in-frame sequences only and omits some clones. Under half of the omission traces to an unresolved V gene where checked; the cause of the rest is unknown. This sample comprises tens of thousands of clones, around 85% of them detected only once. The biggest ten clones account for 5.1% of the sample. The sequencing sample was made of PBMCs. The receptors come from a human donor in good health. Some clones in this sample may be carry-over from other donors' samples.

The rearrangement links TRBV7-8 to TRBJ1-1, with a weak D call TRBD1 (5 bases). V was trimmed by 5 bases and J by 4 bases, leaving 17 bases between them. Germline V lookup: CDR1 SGHVS, CDR2 FQNEAQ. This CDR3 contains 15 residues. The CDR3 reads CASSGEAGAFTEAFF. CDR3 DNA sequence: TGTGCCAGCAGCGGGGAGGCTGGGGCGTTCACTGAAGCTTTCTTT.

This clone was counted at least ten times. V and J are TRBV6-4 and TRBJ1-5; D uncertain. CDR1 and CDR2 from the germline V gene are MRHNA and SNTAGT. The CDR3 is made up of 13 amino acids. The V gene lost 3 bases and the J gene lost 4 bases, with 7 bases spanning the gap. CDR3 amino acids: CASSEAANQPQHF. The CDR3 DNA reads TGTGCCAGCAGTGAGGCGGCAAATCAGCCCCAGCATTTT.

The chain couples TRBV18 to TRBJ2-2, with 11 bases matching TRBD1. V shed 6 bases, J shed 0 bases, and the junction held 12 bases outside the gene matches. Germline V CDR1 and CDR2: KGHSH, LQKENI. CDR3 length: 19 residues. For the CDR3, the DNA is TGTGCCAGCTCCCCCGCCGGTGGACAGGGGGCTCCGAACACCGGGGAGCTGTTTTTT. It encodes CASSPAGGQGAPNTGELFF.

The chain has TRBV11-2 and TRBJ2-7; TRBD1 matches at 9 bases. The CDR3 runs 18 residues. Germline V gene sequence: CDR1 SGHAT, CDR2 FQNNGV. J gave up 0 bases and V 5 bases, and 14 bases lay outside the gene matches. For the CDR3, the DNA is TGTGCCAGCAGCCTTAGAACTAACAGGGGGCAAGGCTCCTACGAGCAGTACTTC. Residues: CASSLRTNRGQGSYEQYF.

The chain is built from TRBV15 and TRBJ2-7, with TRBD1 identical over 7 bases. V gave up 5 bases and J gave up 3 bases; unmatched junction bases: 4. From germline, CDR1 is LNHNV and CDR2 YYDKDF (reference sequence). This CDR3 spans 13 amino acids. The CDR3 protein is CATSDREIYEQYF. CDR3 DNA: TGTGCCACCAGCGACAGGGAAATCTACGAGCAGTACTTC.

The chain joins TRBV5-1 to TRBJ2-7; no clear D. There are 15 residues in the CDR3. Per germline, CDR1 SGHRS and CDR2 YFSETQ. The ends were cut back, 1 base at V and 2 bases at J, with 13 bases in the middle. In DNA form, the CDR3 reads TGCGCCAGCAGCTTGATGCCAGGCGAAGCCTACGAGCAGTACTTC. Protein product: CASSLMPGEAYEQYF. The full variable domain, completed using reference TRBV5-1 and TRBJ2-7, is KAGVTQTPRYLIKTRGQQVTLSCSPISGHRSVSWYQQTPGQGLQFLFEYFSETQRNKGNFPGRFSGRQFSNSRSEMNVSTLELGDSALYLCASSLMPGEAYEQYFGPGTRLTVT.

The rearrangement joins TRBV5-1 to TRBJ2-5; 13 bases map to TRBD2. The length of the CDR3 is 16 residues. Germline CDR1 and CDR2: SGHRS and YFSETQ. Trimming cost V 2 bases and J 5 bases; bases outside gene matches: 6. The CDR3: CASSFGTSGVAETQYF. The CDR3 region has the DNA TGCGCCAGCAGCTTTGGGACTAGCGGGGTAGCGGAGACCCAGTACTTC.

The J gene is TRBJ2-7, the V gene TRBV11-2; TRBD2 agrees at 9 bases. V trimming: 1 base; J trimming: 6 bases; junction bases outside the gene matches: 4. The CDR3 runs 14 residues. From germline, CDR1 is SGHAT and CDR2 FQNNGV. CDR3 sequence reads: CASSLVREGTEQYF. CDR3 coding DNA: TGTGCCAGCAGCTTAGTGCGGGAGGGCACCGAGCAGTACTTC.

The chain uses TRBV5-1 and TRBJ1-3; 7 bases map to TRBD1. Germline trimming cut 4 bases from V and 2 bases from J; bases unmatched to any gene: 6. The germline V gene encodes CDR1 SGHRS and CDR2 YFSETQ. This CDR3 comprises 15 residues. The CDR3: CASSPGTEAGNTIYF. The CDR3 region has the DNA TGCGCCAGCAGCCCAGGGACAGAAGCTGGAAACACCATATATTTT.